Below, 19 T cell receptor beta chains from the same sample are listed, as sequenced in a study of T cells in Graves' hyperthyroidism and ophthalmopathy. What was amplified from RNA transcripts were TCR beta CDR3 regions. The TCR CDR3 first-round RT-PCR relied on the HTBI primer set. TCRdb recomputed calls from the multiplex PCR reads with MiXCR, one row per CDR3 protein. Of under 350,000 distinct CDR3 sequences in the sample, roughly 13% were seen once. The sequenced sample was blood. The receptors shown here come from a woman aged 40 to 50 with Graves' hyperthyroidism.

In its sample, this clonotype was seen many times. The chain joins TRBV2 to TRBJ2-5, with D possibly TRBD2 on 5 matching bases. The CDR3 runs 14 residues. Trimming stripped 4 bases from V and 4 bases from J, with 13 bases between. Germline CDR1 reads SNHLY; CDR2 reads FYNNEI. CDR3 region: CASSGGQLRETQYF. The CDR3 nucleotides are TGTGCCAGCAGTGGCGGGCAGTTAAGAGAGACCCAGTACTTC.

This clonotype was seen a few times. CDR3 sequence (DNA): TGCGCCAGCAGCTGGGACAGATCTAATGAAAAACTGTTTTTT. Its protein is CASSWDRSNEKLFF. The chain is built from TRBV5-1 and TRBJ1-4; 7 bases line up with TRBD1. V gave up 3 bases and J gave up 3 bases; unmatched junction bases: 2. The CDR3 length is 14 residues. From germline, CDR1 is SGHRS and CDR2 YFSETQ. Supplemented by reference TRBV5-1 and TRBJ1-4, the full variable domain reads KAGVTQTPRYLIKTRGQQVTLSCSPISGHRSVSWYQQTPGQGLQFLFEYFSETQRNKGNFPGRFSGRQFSNSRSEMNVSTLELGDSALYLCASSWDRSNEKLFFGSGTQLSVL.

This clonotype has a count of ten or more. This rearrangement joins TRBV5-6 to TRBJ2-1; D unresolved. The length of the CDR3 is 14 residues. Germline CDR1 is SGHDT and CDR2 is YYEEEE. V shed 4 bases and J shed 5 bases, with 13 bases lying between them. CDR3 region: CASSKGLEDNEQFF. The CDR3 region has the DNA TGTGCCAGCAGCAAGGGCTTAGAAGACAATGAGCAGTTCTTC.

In this sample, this clonotype turned up a few times. The J gene is TRBJ2-2, the V gene TRBV15; TRBD2 matches 8 bases. Germline CDR1 is LNHNV and CDR2 is YYDKDF (reference sequence). The CDR3 has 17 amino acids. Trimming removed 2 bases from V and 4 bases from J; junction bases left unmatched: 9. This CDR3 is CATSRPQRELATGELFF. The DNA of the CDR3 is TGTGCCACCAGCAGACCTCAGCGGGAGTTGGCCACCGGGGAGCTGTTTTTT.

Ten or more counts support this clonotype. This rearrangement joins TRBV18 to TRBJ2-1; D is perhaps TRBD2 (6 bases). The CDR3 consists of 13 residues. CDR1 is KGHSH and CDR2 is LQKENI in the germline V gene. The germline V and J ends were trimmed by 2 bases and 7 bases, with 9 bases remaining between them. CDR3: CASSPAGRNEQFF. CDR3 in DNA: TGTGCCAGCTCACCAGCAGGGAGGAATGAGCAGTTCTTC.

This clonotype was found many times. The chain is built from TRBV4-2 and TRBJ1-1, with D uncertain. Germline V lookup: CDR1 LGHNA, CDR2 YNFKEQ. This CDR3 has 15 residues. V lost 0 bases to trimming and J lost 3 bases, with 11 bases between them. CDR3 DNA: TGTGCCAGCAGCCAAGATGAGGCGCGGGACACTGAAGCTTTCTTT. Translating gives CASSQDEARDTEAFF.

This chain connects TRBV19 to TRBJ1-3; D is unresolved. This CDR3 contains 14 residues. Germline CDR1 LNHDA, CDR2 SQIVND (reference sequence). V was trimmed by 0 bases and J by 1 base, leaving 4 bases between them. CDR3 bases: TGTGCCAGTAGTATAGAGGGTTCTGGAAACACCATATATTTT. Translating gives CASSIEGSGNTIYF. Full variable domain (rest looked up from reference TRBV19 and TRBJ1-3): DGGITQSPKYLFRKEGQNVTLSCEQNLNHDAMYWYRQDPGQGLRLIYYSQIVNDFQKGDIAEGYSVSREKKESFPLTVTSAQKNPTAFYLCASSIEGSGNTIYFGEGSWLTVV.

This clonotype was detected a few times. V usage is TRBV19 and J usage is TRBJ1-1, with TRBD1 as a possible D gene (5 bases). This CDR3 is 14 amino acids long. CDR1 is LNHDA, CDR2 SQIVND, per germline (reference sequence). V lost 6 bases, J lost 0 bases, and 11 bases lay in between. The DNA for the CDR3 is TGTGCCAGTAGGGACGACAGCCTGAACACTGAAGCTTTCTTT. Amino acid sequence: CASRDDSLNTEAFF. Complete variable domain (other parts from reference TRBV19 and TRBJ1-1): DGGITQSPKYLFRKEGQNVTLSCEQNLNHDAMYWYRQDPGQGLRLIYYSQIVNDFQKGDIAEGYSVSREKKESFPLTVTSAQKNPTAFYLCASRDDSLNTEAFFGQGTRLTVV.

This clonotype was counted at least ten times. This chain links TRBV28 with TRBJ1-1; D ambiguous. The V end was cut by 8 bases, the J end by 5 bases, with 15 bases between. CDR1 MDHEN and CDR2 SYDVKM come from the germline V gene. This CDR3 spans 13 amino acids. The CDR3 DNA reads as TGTGCCAGCGGCGGACTTTGGAGGACTGAAGCTTTCTTT. Its protein product is CASGGLWRTEAFF.

In its sample, this clonotype was seen a few times. The rearrangement uses TRBV20-1 and TRBJ1-6; D call uncertain. The ends were cut back, 5 bases at V and 8 bases at J, with 7 bases in the middle. The length of the CDR3 is 11 residues. Germline loops: CDR1 DFQATT, CDR2 SNEGSKA (reference sequence). CDR3 sequence reads: CSAGIDSPLHF. CDR3 bases: TGCAGTGCTGGCATAGATTCACCCCTCCACTTT.

This clonotype was seen a handful of times. This chain connects TRBV7-2 to TRBJ2-4; weak D call: TRBD1 (5 bases). CDR1 and CDR2 from the germline V gene are SGHTA and FQGNSA. Trimming took off 8 bases at V and 10 bases at J, with 6 bases between the two ends. This CDR3 contains 9 residues. The CDR3 nucleotides are TGTGCCAGCGGACATATTCAGTACTTC. Its protein product is CASGHIQYF.

In regard to this clonotype: A read error may be the cause here, since a much bigger clone is one base away. The rearrangement links TRBV2 to TRBJ2-7, with 8 bases that match TRBD2. The CDR3 has 15 residues. V dropped 10 bases and J dropped 9; count of bases not matched to a gene: 20. Germline assignment: CDR1 SNHLY and CDR2 FYNNEI. The CDR3 nucleotides are TGTGCCACCCGACGGGAGGGACCTTCGGGAGTAGGGCAGTACTTC. It codes for CATRREGPSGVGQYF.

The chain couples TRBV19 to TRBJ2-7, with TRBD1 as a possible D gene (5 bases). This CDR3 has 15 amino acids. V was trimmed by 0 bases and J by 3 bases, leaving 12 bases between them. Germline CDR1 reads LNHDA; CDR2 reads SQIVND (reference sequence). CDR3 sequence (DNA): TGTGCCAGTAGTATAGATCTAAGCCAGGGCTACGAGCAGTACTTC. Translated, it gives CASSIDLSQGYEQYF. Based on the CDR3 plus reference TRBV19 and TRBJ2-7, the full variable domain is DGGITQSPKYLFRKEGQNVTLSCEQNLNHDAMYWYRQDPGQGLRLIYYSQIVNDFQKGDIAEGYSVSREKKESFPLTVTSAQKNPTAFYLCASSIDLSQGYEQYFGPGTRLTVT.

This clonotype has ten or more counts. CDR3 bases: TGCGCCAGCAGCCAAGGGCAGGGCAGCACCGGGGAGCTGTTTTTT. It is translated as CASSQGQGSTGELFF. The chain uses TRBV4-1 and TRBJ2-2; tentative D call: TRBD1 (5 bases). CDR1 and CDR2 from the germline V gene are MGHRA and YSYEKL. The CDR3 is made up of 15 amino acids. Trimming pared 1 base from V and 4 bases from J, leaving 10 bases between.

This clonotype was counted many times. V gene TRBV5-1 combines with J gene TRBJ2-1; 9 bases map to TRBD2. Germline V gene sequence: CDR1 SGHRS, CDR2 YFSETQ. J was trimmed by 0 bases and V by 1 base; bases with no gene match: 8. There are 18 residues in the CDR3. DNA for the CDR3: TGCGCCAGCAGCTTGAAGAGTAGCGGGAGAGACTCCTACAATGAGCAGTTCTTC. This sequence encodes CASSLKSSGRDSYNEQFF.

This clonotype was picked up many times. Here the CDR3 reads CASSPRGTGELFF. In DNA form, the CDR3 reads TGTGCCAGCAGCCCCCGGGGCACCGGGGAGCTGTTTTTT. This rearrangement joins TRBV11-3 to TRBJ2-2; a weak D match, TRBD2 (5 bases). Trimming removed 5 bases at V and 4 bases at J, with 8 bases between. CDR3 length equals 13 residues. Germline CDR1 is SGHNT and CDR2 is YENEEA.

This clonotype was counted ten times or more. This chain joins TRBV7-3 and TRBJ2-3; 14 bases match TRBD2. Unmatched junction bases numbered 3, after V lost 5 bases and J lost 5 bases. The CDR3 contains 15 residues. Looked up from germline, CDR1 is SGHTA and CDR2 is FQGTGA. Here the CDR3 DNA reads TGTGCCAGCAGCCCCGGACTAGCGGGAGGAGATACGCAGTATTTT. This sequence encodes CASSPGLAGGDTQYF.

This clonotype was detected many times. Relative to the germline gene, one junction end is altered; a read error may explain this. The V gene is TRBV20-1, the J gene TRBJ2-7; 8 positions agree with TRBD2. CDR1 and CDR2 from the germline V gene are DFQATT and SNEGSKA (reference sequence). This CDR3 has 12 amino acids. As DNA, the CDR3 is TGCAGTGCTGGAGAGACTAGCGCCGAGCAGTACTTC. It yields the protein CSAGETSAEQYF.

This clonotype appeared many times. V and J are TRBV2 and TRBJ1-3, with D maybe TRBD1 (6 bases). This CDR3 has 14 amino acids. Germline-derived CDR1 and CDR2 are SNHLY and FYNNEI. Trimming shortened V by 6 bases and J by 2 bases, and 11 bases separated the two germline ends. This CDR3 is CASRPGETGNTIYF. The DNA for the CDR3 is TGTGCCAGCAGGCCAGGGGAGACTGGAAACACCATATATTTT.